This record covers a single TCR beta chain. The antigen is undetermined. This record belongs to a study of shared clonotypes between healthy human individuals. Healthy HIV-negative adults with no recent acute infections or vaccinations were recruited as donors. Genomic DNA of unsorted samples came from tens of millions of PBMCs. Broader study findings: Limitation of the genetic and exposure-history diversity represented came from the few donors.

V was trimmed by 0 bases and J by 3 bases, leaving 6 bases between them. The CDR3 consists of 13 residues. Germline CDR1 reads MNHEY; CDR2 reads SVGAGI. Tens of thousands of T cell genomes, or roughly 300 ng DNA, went into unsorted PBMC replicate PCRs. The assay was immunoSEQ multiplex PCR, and TCRdb's table has in-frame clones only and misses some. The table has a few hundred thousand clones, around 80% seen once. The chain has TRBV6-5 and TRBJ2-7; D unresolved. This receptor was obtained from a woman in her thirties or forties in good health. Some clones in this sample may be carry-over from other donors' samples. The material sequenced was PBMCs. The DNA of the CDR3 is TGTGCCAGCAGTTACTCGGGTCTCTACGAGCAGTACTTC. Amino acids: CASSYSGLYEQYF.